A selection of T cell receptor beta chains follows, all from one sample in a study of T cells in Graves' hyperthyroidism and ophthalmopathy. TCRdb re-derived calls from the multiplex PCR reads in MiXCR, one entry per CDR3 protein. Here the sample spans more than 350,000 distinct CDR3 sequences, 15% being singletons. What was sequenced was blood. These receptors were taken from a woman between 25 and 40 years old with Graves' hyperthyroidism. Each CDR3 is given with its conserved first and last residue. A D gene is named only where the DNA matches it firmly. Clone size appears in some rows only: once, few, many, or a class for an expanded clone.

v_call: TRBV29-1
d_call: TRBD1
cdr3_length: 11
j_call: TRBJ1-1
clone_size: NA
cdr3_nt: TGCAGCGTTGATGACAGGGTTCGAGCTTTCTTT
cdr3_aa: CSVDDRVRAFF

v_call: TRBV20-1
d_call: TRBD2
cdr3_length: 14
j_call: TRBJ2-7
clone_size: NA
cdr3_nt: TGCAGTGCGGGTATGGTAGCGGGAGCCTACGAGCAGTACTTC
cdr3_aa: CSAGMVAGAYEQYF

v_call: TRBV28
d_call: TRBD1
cdr3_length: 15
j_call: TRBJ2-3
clone_size: many
cdr3_nt: TGTGCCAGCAGTTCGGACAGGCGATCCACAGATACGCAGTATTTT
cdr3_aa: CASSSDRRSTDTQYF

v_call: TRBV11-3
d_call: NA
cdr3_length: 15
j_call: TRBJ2-4
clone_size: few
cdr3_nt: TGTGCCAGCAGCTCCTGGTCTCCAGCCAAAAACATTCAGTACTTC
cdr3_aa: CASSSWSPAKNIQYF

v_call: TRBV12-5
d_call: TRBD2
cdr3_length: 18
j_call: TRBJ2-1
clone_size: few
cdr3_nt: TGTGCTAGTGGTTTGGTACGGGGTGGGGCTAGCGGGAACAATGAGCAGTTCTTC
cdr3_aa: CASGLVRGGASGNNEQFF

v_call: TRBV6-9
d_call: TRBD2
cdr3_length: 20
j_call: TRBJ2-1
clone_size: NA
cdr3_nt: TGTGCCAGCAGTTACCCTACTAGCGGGACTGATGCGAGCTCCTACAATGAGCAGTTCTTC
cdr3_aa: CASSYPTSGTDASSYNEQFF

v_call: TRBV6-5
d_call: NA
cdr3_length: 14
j_call: TRBJ1-1
clone_size: few
cdr3_nt: TGTGCCAGCAGTTACGAAGAGGGGAGGACTGAAGCTTTCTTT
cdr3_aa: CASSYEEGRTEAFF

v_call: TRBV11-2
d_call: NA
cdr3_length: 14
j_call: TRBJ2-7
clone_size: many
cdr3_nt: TGTGCCAGCAGCTCCACAGGGAGCGCCTACGAGCAGTACTTC
cdr3_aa: CASSSTGSAYEQYF

v_call: TRBV5-7
d_call: NA
cdr3_length: 14
j_call: TRBJ2-3
clone_size: NA
cdr3_nt: TGTGCCAGGACTCGGGACACCGACACAGATACGCAGTATTTT
cdr3_aa: CARTRDTDTDTQYF

v_call: TRBV19
d_call: NA
cdr3_length: 14
j_call: TRBJ2-3
clone_size: NA
cdr3_nt: TGTGCCAGTAGTATGGGAGGCCCCCCGGATACGCAGTATTTT
cdr3_aa: CASSMGGPPDTQYF

v_call: TRBV29-1
d_call: NA
cdr3_length: 14
j_call: TRBJ2-3
clone_size: NA
cdr3_nt: TGCAGCGTTGAATTGGTGGTAGATGGAGATACGCAGTATTTT
cdr3_aa: CSVELVVDGDTQYF

v_call: TRBV2
d_call: TRBD1
cdr3_length: 14
j_call: TRBJ1-5
clone_size: many
cdr3_nt: TGTGCCAGCAGTGGGGACAGCTGGAATCAGCCCCAGCATTTT
cdr3_aa: CASSGDSWNQPQHF

v_call: TRBV7-2
d_call: NA
cdr3_length: 17
j_call: TRBJ2-7
clone_size: few
cdr3_nt: TGTGCCAGCAGCTTCCCCCGAGCTACCCCTGGGTCCTACGAGCAGTACTTC
cdr3_aa: CASSFPRATPGSYEQYF

v_call: TRBV5-1
d_call: TRBD2
cdr3_length: 15
j_call: TRBJ2-1
clone_size: many
cdr3_nt: TGCGCCAGCAGCTTGGCTAGCGGGAATCGCAATGAGCAGTTCTTC
cdr3_aa: CASSLASGNRNEQFF

v_call: TRBV24-1
d_call: NA
cdr3_length: 13
j_call: TRBJ2-3
clone_size: few
cdr3_nt: TGTGCCACCAGTGAAACAGTCACAGATACGCAGTATTTT
cdr3_aa: CATSETVTDTQYF

v_call: TRBV4-1
d_call: NA
cdr3_length: 14
j_call: TRBJ2-7
clone_size: NA
cdr3_nt: TGCGCCAGCAGCCAAGACAGGCAGACCTACGAGCAGTACTTC
cdr3_aa: CASSQDRQTYEQYF

v_call: TRBV7-3
d_call: TRBD2
cdr3_length: 17
j_call: TRBJ2-5
clone_size: many
cdr3_nt: TGTGCCAGCAGAGGCTCAAAGGAGCGGGAGGGCAAAGAGACCCAGTACTTC
cdr3_aa: CASRGSKEREGKETQYF

v_call: TRBV10-3
d_call: NA
cdr3_length: 13
j_call: TRBJ2-3
clone_size: NA
cdr3_nt: TGTGCCATCAGTAGTGCTAGCACAGATACGCAGTATTTT
cdr3_aa: CAISSASTDTQYF

v_call: TRBV29-1
d_call: TRBD2
cdr3_length: 14
j_call: TRBJ2-1
clone_size: many
cdr3_nt: TGCAGCGGAGGGAGGACTAGACTCGACAATGAGCAGTTCTTC
cdr3_aa: CSGGRTRLDNEQFF

v_call: TRBV3-1
d_call: TRBD2
cdr3_length: 16
j_call: TRBJ2-7
clone_size: many
cdr3_nt: TGTGCCAGCAGCCGGGAGGTTGGACTAGAATCTCCCGAGCAGTACTTC
cdr3_aa: CASSREVGLESPEQYF

v_call: TRBV2
d_call: TRBD2
cdr3_length: 16
j_call: TRBJ2-5
clone_size: NA
cdr3_nt: TGTGCCAGCAGCGAGGGGCTAGCGGGAGGTCATGAGACCCAGTACTTC
cdr3_aa: CASSEGLAGGHETQYF

v_call: TRBV5-4
d_call: TRBD1
cdr3_length: 15
j_call: TRBJ1-4
clone_size: NA
cdr3_nt: TGTGCCAGCAGCGCACAGGGGGCCACTTTTGAAAAACTGTTTTTT
cdr3_aa: CASSAQGATFEKLFF

v_call: TRBV20-1
d_call: TRBD2
cdr3_length: 16
j_call: TRBJ2-1
clone_size: many
cdr3_nt: TGCAGTGCTAGGCCCAGACTAGCGGCCAACTACAATGAGCAGTTCTTC
cdr3_aa: CSARPRLAANYNEQFF

v_call: TRBV15
d_call: NA
cdr3_length: 16
j_call: TRBJ2-1
clone_size: once
cdr3_nt: TGTGCCACCAGCAGAGACACGGGAGTGGGCAGCAATGAGCAGTTCTTC
cdr3_aa: CATSRDTGVGSNEQFF

v_call: TRBV6-1
d_call: NA
cdr3_length: 16
j_call: TRBJ1-1
clone_size: many
cdr3_nt: TGTGCCAGCAGTTATATCAGGGGAGGTTCGAACACTGAAGCTTTCTTT
cdr3_aa: CASSYIRGGSNTEAFF

v_call: TRBV30
d_call: NA
cdr3_length: 15
j_call: TRBJ2-5
clone_size: many
cdr3_nt: TGTGCCTGGACACTACAGGCCTCGAGAGGAGAGACCCAGTACTTC
cdr3_aa: CAWTLQASRGETQYF

v_call: TRBV28
d_call: NA
cdr3_length: 14
j_call: TRBJ1-2
clone_size: many
cdr3_nt: TGTGCCAGCAGTTTCCCAGGCAGGGGCAATGGCTACACCTTC
cdr3_aa: CASSFPGRGNGYTF